Below, 14 T cell receptor beta chains from the same sample are listed, as sequenced in a study of tissue T cells after allogeneic stem cell transplantation. Profiling relied on immunoSEQ multiplex PCR, and the TCRdb table lists in-frame clones only, not all of them. The repertoire holds some 22,000 clones, with 60% to 80% as singletons. The sample was blood. Receptors were obtained from a female BALB/c mouse in good health. The MHC haplotype of this mouse line is H2-d.

Points on this clone: Mouse names are used for the genes. The sequenced fragment ends 1 residue before the CDR3 boundary, so the rest is inferred from the germline J gene. This chain joins TRBV4 and TRBJ2-4; unclear D gene. This CDR3 has 12 amino acids. In germline, CDR1 is LGHDT, CDR2 YNNKQL (reference sequence). Trimming removed 8 bases from V and 1 base from J, with 7 bases in between. The DNA read from the CDR3 is TGTGCCAGCGGGGTTGGTCAAAACACCTTGTAC. Its protein product is CASGVGQNTLY. The entire CDR3 is CASGVGQNTLYF.

Points on this clone: The listed genes are named as in mouse. The read stops 1 residue short of the end of the CDR3; the missing end is completed from the germline J gene. The chain carries TRBV3 and TRBJ2-5, with TRBD1 matching over 8 bases. This CDR3 spans 14 amino acids. V was pared by 2 bases and J by 6 bases, with 4 bases of the junction left unmatched. Germline V CDR1 and CDR2: SNHLY, FYNGKV (reference sequence). This CDR3 reads CASSLSRGHDTQYF. The CDR3 bases that were read are TGTGCCAGCAGCTTATCCAGGGGGCATGACACCCAGTAC.

This clone was found a few times. Gene names denote mouse genes. Read sequence stops 1 residue before the CDR3 end, and the germline J gene provides the missing end. J is TRBJ2-7 and V is TRBV3; 8 nucleotides match TRBD2. The CDR3 extends over 14 amino acids. V was pared by 1 base and J by 4 bases, with 3 bases of the junction left unmatched. The germline V gene has CDR1 SNHLY and CDR2 FYNGKV (reference sequence). CDR3 bases read: TGTGCCAGCAGCTTAGTCTGGGGGGAGTATGAACAGTAC. Protein: CASSLVWGEYEQY. The whole CDR3 protein reads CASSLVWGEYEQYF. The full variable domain, in which reference TRBV3 and TRBJ2-7 provide the parts outside the CDR3, is GPKVLQIPSHQIIDMGQMVTLNCDPVSNHLYFYWYKQILGQQMEFLVNFYNGKVMEKSKLFKDQFSVERPDGSYFTLKIQPTALEDSAVYFCASSLVWGEYEQYFGPGTRLTVL.

Comment on this clone: Mouse germline and gene names are used. The read comes to an end 1 residue before the CDR3 does, leaving the germline J gene to fill in the end. V gene TRBV19 combines with J gene TRBJ1-6; no clear D gene. TRBJ1-6 counts as an open reading frame of uncertain function. This CDR3 contains 14 residues. Looked up from germline, CDR1 is FNHDT and CDR2 is SITEND (reference sequence). V was trimmed by 6 bases and J by 0 bases, leaving 7 bases between them. CDR3 DNA, as far as it was read: TGTGCCAGCATCGACAATTCCTATAATTCGCCCCTCTAC. It is translated as CASIDNSYNSPLY. The whole CDR3 region reads CASIDNSYNSPLYF.

As for this clone: Germline and genes: mouse. The read is 1 residue too short to cover the CDR3 end, so that end is filled in from the germline J gene. The chain combines TRBV19 with TRBJ1-1, with D perhaps TRBD1 (6 bases). The CDR3 spans 14 residues. Between the trimmed V and J ends, which lost 6 bases and 2 bases, there was a span of 14 bases. Germline assignment: CDR1 FNHDT and CDR2 SITEND (reference sequence). The CDR3 reads CASNDRRSNTEVFF. The part of the CDR3 DNA that was read is TGTGCCAGCAACGACAGGAGGTCTAACACAGAAGTCTTC.

As to this clone: Mouse names are used for the genes. The read ends 1 residue early relative to the CDR3; the germline J gene fills the gap. The J gene is TRBJ2-3, the V gene TRBV5; D tentatively reads TRBD1 or TRBD2 (5 bases each). V lost 3 bases, J lost 0 bases, and 10 bases lay in between. Germline values: CDR1 LGHNA, CDR2 YNLKQL (reference sequence). The CDR3 consists of 15 residues. The chain's CDR3 is CASSHHRDSAETLYF. The DNA read from the CDR3 is TGTGCCAGCAGCCATCACCGGGACAGTGCAGAAACGCTGTAT.

This clone occurred a few times. Mouse gene names and germline throughout. The observed sequence ends 1 residue before the CDR3 terminus, with the missing tail filled in from the germline J gene. The rearrangement joins TRBV13-3 to TRBJ1-3; 7 bases are shared with TRBD1. Unmatched junction bases numbered 2, after V lost 1 base and J lost 1 base. This CDR3 is 15 amino acids long. CDR1 is NNHDY, CDR2 SYVADS, per germline. CDR3 loop: CASSDTGESGNTLYF. The sequenced part of the CDR3 DNA is TGTGCCAGCAGTGATACAGGGGAATCTGGAAATACGCTCTAT. The full variable domain, rest sourced from reference TRBV13-3 and TRBJ1-3, is EAAVTQSPRSKVAVTGGKVTLSCHQTNNHDYMYWYRQDTGHGLRLIHYSYVADSTEKGDIPDGYKASRPSQENFSLILELASLSQTAVYFCASSDTGESGNTLYFGEGSRLIVV.

Regarding this clone: Mouse gene names apply. The read gets to within 1 residue of the CDR3 end, and the germline J gene fills in the rest. The chain is built from TRBV2 and TRBJ1-4; TRBD1 agrees at 11 bases. The V gene's germline CDR1 is LGHNA and CDR2 YSYQKL. The CDR3 sequence is 15 residues long. Trimming cost V 2 bases and J 6 bases; bases outside gene matches: 2. The sequenced part of the CDR3 DNA is TGTGCCAGCAGCCAACGGACAGGGGGCGACGAAAGATTATTT. This translates into CASSQRTGGDERLF. The complete CDR3 sequence is CASSQRTGGDERLFF.

About this clone itself: Each gene name is a mouse one. Coverage ceases 1 residue before the CDR3 finishes, and the germline J gene fills in the end. This sample includes further DNA sequences coding for the same CDR3. The chain carries TRBV19 and TRBJ2-7; 12 nucleotides align to TRBD2. In germline, CDR1 is FNHDT, CDR2 SITEND (reference sequence). This CDR3 contains 15 residues. Trimming took 0 bases from V and 4 from J; bases not matched to a gene: 2. CDR3 region: CASSIVGTGGYEQYF. The sequenced CDR3 bases are TGTGCCAGCAGTATAGTTGGGACTGGGGGGTATGAACAGTAC. Supplemented by reference TRBV19 and TRBJ2-7, the full variable domain reads GGIITQTPKFLIGQEGQKLTLKCQQNFNHDTMYWYRQDSGKGLRLIYYSITENDLQKGDLSEGYDASREKKSSFSLTVTSAQKNEMAVFLCASSIVGTGGYEQYFGPGTRLTVL.

About this clone itself: These gene names are mouse names. The CDR3 goes on 1 residue after the read ends, and that part is filled in from the germline J gene. V gene TRBV19 combines with J gene TRBJ1-5; D unresolved. The ends were cut back, 4 bases at V and 0 bases at J, with 8 bases in the middle. CDR3 length: 14 residues. Germline CDR1 is FNHDT and CDR2 is SITEND (reference sequence). The part of the CDR3 DNA that was read is TGTGCCAGCAGTCCGGGAGATAACAACCAGGCTCCGCTT. This gives the protein CASSPGDNNQAPL. In full, the CDR3 reads CASSPGDNNQAPLF.

In the case of this clone: Gene names refer to mouse genes. CDR3 DNA (partial): TGTGCCAGCAAAACAGATTCTGGAAATACGCTCTAT. The encoded protein is CASKTDSGNTLY. Given in full, the CDR3 is CASKTDSGNTLYF. V gene TRBV19 combines with J gene TRBJ1-3; no reliable D call. The observed sequence ends 1 residue before the CDR3 terminus, with the missing tail filled in from the germline J gene. The CDR3 covers 13 residues. With 6 bases removed from V and 0 bases from J, the gap between germline ends came to 7 bases. Germline V lookup: CDR1 FNHDT, CDR2 SITEND (reference sequence).

With regard to this clone: The listed genes are named as in mouse. The CDR3 is cut off 1 residue early in the read; its end comes from the germline J gene. This rearrangement joins TRBV1 to TRBJ2-1; D is ambiguous. Germline CDR1 is NSQYPW and CDR2 is LRSPGD (reference sequence). This CDR3 comprises 13 residues. V lost 3 bases to trimming and J lost 1 base, with 4 bases between them. CDR3: CTCSARNYAEQFF. CDR3 bases read: TGCACCTGCAGTGCCAGGAACTATGCTGAGCAGTTC.

About this clone itself: The gene symbols are mouse symbols. The missing CDR3 end, 1 residue past where the read stops, is filled in from the germline J gene. V and J are TRBV2 and TRBJ1-3; the match to TRBD1 covers 9 bases. Trimming removed 0 bases from V and 1 base from J; junction bases left unmatched: 7. Germline V lookup: CDR1 LGHNA, CDR2 YSYQKL. The CDR3 consists of 18 residues. The covered CDR3 bases are TGTGCCAGCAGCCAAGATCATAGGACAGGGGCCTCTGGAAATACGCTCTAT. It specifies CASSQDHRTGASGNTLY. The entire CDR3 reads CASSQDHRTGASGNTLYF.

Of note for this clone: Gene names and germline match the mouse. The CDR3 end is not reached by the read, which stops 1 residue before it; the germline J gene fills it in. This chain connects TRBV29 to TRBJ2-1; D might be TRBD1 (5 bases). The CDR3 is 14 amino acids. Trimming removed 5 bases at V and 3 bases at J, with 11 bases between. Germline V lookup: CDR1 MSHET, CDR2 SYDVDS. The CDR3 reads CASSPPGLYAEQFF. CDR3 DNA (partial): TGTGCTAGCAGTCCCCCAGGGCTCTATGCTGAGCAGTTC. Drawing the rest from reference TRBV29 and TRBJ2-1, the complete variable domain is DMKVTQMPRYLIKRMGENVLLECGQDMSHETMYWYRQDPGLGLQLIYISYDVDSNSEGDIPKGYRVSRKKREHFSLILDSAKTNQTSVYFCASSPPGLYAEQFFGPGTRLTVL.